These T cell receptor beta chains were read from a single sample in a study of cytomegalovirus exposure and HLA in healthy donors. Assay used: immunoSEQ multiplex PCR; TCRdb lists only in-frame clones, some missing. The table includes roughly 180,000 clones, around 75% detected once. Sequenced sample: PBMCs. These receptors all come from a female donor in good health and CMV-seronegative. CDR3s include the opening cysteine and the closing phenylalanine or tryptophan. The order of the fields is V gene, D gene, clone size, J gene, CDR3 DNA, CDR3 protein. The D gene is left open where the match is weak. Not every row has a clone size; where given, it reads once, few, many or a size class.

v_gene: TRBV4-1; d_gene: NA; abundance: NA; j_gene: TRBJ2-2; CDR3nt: TGCGCCAGCAGCCAAGTTATAGTCGGGGTGAACACCGGGGAGCTGTTTTTT; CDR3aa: CASSQVIVGVNTGELFF
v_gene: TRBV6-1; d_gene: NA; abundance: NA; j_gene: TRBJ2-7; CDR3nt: TGTGCCAGCAGTGAAACGGTTTCCTACGAGCAGTACTTC; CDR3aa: CASSETVSYEQYF
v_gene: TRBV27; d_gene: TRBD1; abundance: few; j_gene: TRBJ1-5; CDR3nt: TGTGCCAGCAGTTTAGACAGGGATCAGCCCCAGCATTTT; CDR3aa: CASSLDRDQPQHF
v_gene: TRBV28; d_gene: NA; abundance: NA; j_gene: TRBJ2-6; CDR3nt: TGTGCCAGCAGTGACTACAGCTCTGGGGCCAACGTCCTGACTTTC; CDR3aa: CASSDYSSGANVLTF
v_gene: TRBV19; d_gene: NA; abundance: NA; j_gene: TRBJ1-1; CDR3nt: TGTGCCAGTAGTATAGGAGGGATCTCTGAAGCTTTCTTT; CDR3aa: CASSIGGISEAFF
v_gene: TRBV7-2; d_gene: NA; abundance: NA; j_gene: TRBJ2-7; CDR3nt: TGTGCCAGCAGCCCTACGGGGGTGCGCGAGCAGTACTTC; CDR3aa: CASSPTGVREQYF
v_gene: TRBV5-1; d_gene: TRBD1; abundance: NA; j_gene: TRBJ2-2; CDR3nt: TGCGCCAGCAGCGCCCCGACAGGGACCGGGGAGCTGTTTTTT; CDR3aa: CASSAPTGTGELFF
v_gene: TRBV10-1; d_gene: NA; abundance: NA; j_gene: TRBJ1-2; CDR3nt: TGCGCCAGCAGTGAATTTAAGAGATCTAACTATGGCTACACCTTC; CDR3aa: CASSEFKRSNYGYTF
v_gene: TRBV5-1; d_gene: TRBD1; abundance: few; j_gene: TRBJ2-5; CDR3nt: TGCGCCAGCAGCTTCGGGACAGGGGAAGAGACCCAGTACTTC; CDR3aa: CASSFGTGEETQYF
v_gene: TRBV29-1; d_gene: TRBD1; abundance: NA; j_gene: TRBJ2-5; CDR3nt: TGCAGCGGTCGACAGGGGGCTAGAAGGGAGACCCAGTACTTC; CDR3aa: CSGRQGARRETQYF
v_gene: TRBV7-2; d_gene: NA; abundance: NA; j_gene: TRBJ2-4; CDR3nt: TGTGCCAGCAGCCAGGGGCCCCTAGCCAAAAACATTCAGTACTTC; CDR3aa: CASSQGPLAKNIQYF
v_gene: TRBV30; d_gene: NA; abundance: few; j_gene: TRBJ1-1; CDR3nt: TGTGCCTGGAGTGTACTAAGGAACACTGAAGCTTTCTTT; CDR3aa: CAWSVLRNTEAFF
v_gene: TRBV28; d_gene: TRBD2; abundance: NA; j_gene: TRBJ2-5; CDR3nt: TGTGCCAGCAGTTTACAACTAGCGGGAGGGCTTGGAGAGACCCAGTACTTC; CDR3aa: CASSLQLAGGLGETQYF
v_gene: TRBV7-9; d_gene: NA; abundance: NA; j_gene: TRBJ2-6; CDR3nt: TGTTCCAGTTTTTATACTGGGGCCAACGTCCTGACTTTC; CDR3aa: CSSFYTGANVLTF
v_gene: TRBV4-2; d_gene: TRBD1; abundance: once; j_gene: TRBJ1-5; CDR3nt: TGTGCCAGCAGCCAAGAGGGAACCACAGGGGTTCGGCAGCCCCAGCATTTT; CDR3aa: CASSQEGTTGVRQPQHF
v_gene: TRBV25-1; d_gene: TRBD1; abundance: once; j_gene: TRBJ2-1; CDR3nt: TGTGCCAGCAGTGAGGCCGGACAGGGAAGCAATGAGCAGTTCTTC; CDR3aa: CASSEAGQGSNEQFF
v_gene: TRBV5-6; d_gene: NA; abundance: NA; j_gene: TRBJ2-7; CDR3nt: TGTGCCAGCAGCTCGGACACTTACGTGCAGTACTTC; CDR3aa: CASSSDTYVQYF
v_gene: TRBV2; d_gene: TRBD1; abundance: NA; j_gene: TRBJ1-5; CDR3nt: TGTGCCAGCAGTGTGGAGGGGGCTCAAAATCAGCCCCAGCATTTT; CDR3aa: CASSVEGAQNQPQHF
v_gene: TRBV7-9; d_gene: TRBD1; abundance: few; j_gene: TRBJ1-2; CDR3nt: TGTGCCAGCAGCTTAGAGGGACAGGGTGGCTATGGCTACACCTTC; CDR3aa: CASSLEGQGGYGYTF
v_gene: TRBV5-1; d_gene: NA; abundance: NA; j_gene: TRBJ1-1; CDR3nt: TGCGCCAGCAGCTTGACTGCCTCGAACACTGAAGCTTTCTTT; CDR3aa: CASSLTASNTEAFF
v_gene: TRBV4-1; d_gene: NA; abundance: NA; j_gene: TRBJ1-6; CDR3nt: TGCGCCAGCAGCCAACCGGACAAGAAGCCTAATTCACCCCTCCACTTT; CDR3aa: CASSQPDKKPNSPLHF
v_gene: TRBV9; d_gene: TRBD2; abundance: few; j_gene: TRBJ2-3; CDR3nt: TGTGCCAGCAGCGCACTAGCGGCCGCTAGCACAGATACGCAGTATTTT; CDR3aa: CASSALAAASTDTQYF
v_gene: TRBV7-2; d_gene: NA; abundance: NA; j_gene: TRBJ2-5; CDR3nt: TGTGCCAGCAGCGACCGGAGGACTCTTCAAGAGACCCAGTACTTC; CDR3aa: CASSDRRTLQETQYF
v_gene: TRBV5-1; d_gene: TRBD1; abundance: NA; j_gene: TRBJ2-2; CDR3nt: TGCGCCAGCAGCATAAAACCGGGACAGGGAAGTACCGGGGAGCTGTTTTTT; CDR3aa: CASSIKPGQGSTGELFF
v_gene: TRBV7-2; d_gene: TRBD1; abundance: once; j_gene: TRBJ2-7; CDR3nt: TGTGCCAGCAGCCGGGACAGGGGTTACGAGCAGTACTTC; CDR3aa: CASSRDRGYEQYF
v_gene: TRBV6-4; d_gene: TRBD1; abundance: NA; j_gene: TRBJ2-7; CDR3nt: TGTGCCAGCAGTCCCGGGACAGGACCATACGAGCAGTACTTC; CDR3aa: CASSPGTGPYEQYF
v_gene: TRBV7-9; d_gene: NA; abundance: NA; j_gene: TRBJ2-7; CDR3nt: TGTTCCAGCAGCCCCCGGGGGTTAAGCTCCTACGAGCAGTACTTC; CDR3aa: CSSSPRGLSSYEQYF
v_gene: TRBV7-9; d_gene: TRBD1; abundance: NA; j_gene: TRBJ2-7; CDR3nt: TGTGCCAGCAGCTCTCGACAGGGGAACTACGAGCAGTACTTC; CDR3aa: CASSSRQGNYEQYF
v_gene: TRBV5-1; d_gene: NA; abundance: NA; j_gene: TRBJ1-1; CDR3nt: TGCGCCAGCGGACTCGACGGACCTACTGTAGGAGCTTTCTTT; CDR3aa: CASGLDGPTVGAFF
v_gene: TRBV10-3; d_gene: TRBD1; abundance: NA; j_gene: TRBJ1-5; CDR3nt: TGTGCCACCCGGACGGACAGGGTCGGGGATAGCAATCAGCCCCAGCATTTT; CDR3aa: CATRTDRVGDSNQPQHF
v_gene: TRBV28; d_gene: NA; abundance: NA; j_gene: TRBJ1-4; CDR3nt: TGTGCCAGCACCCCTACGTCAACTAATGAAAAACTGTTTTTT; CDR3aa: CASTPTSTNEKLFF
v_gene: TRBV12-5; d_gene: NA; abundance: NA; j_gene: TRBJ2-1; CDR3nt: TGTGCTAGTGGCCCGCAACGGGGTGAGCAGTTCTTC; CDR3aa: CASGPQRGEQFF
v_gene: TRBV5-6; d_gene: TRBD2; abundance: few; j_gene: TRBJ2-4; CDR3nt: TGTGCCAGCAGCAAGGGACTAGCGGGAGGGGTCGGAAACATTCAGTACTTC; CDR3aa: CASSKGLAGGVGNIQYF
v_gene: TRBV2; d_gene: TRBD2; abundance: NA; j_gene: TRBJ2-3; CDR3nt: TGTGCCAGCAGTGAAGGGGGGGGGACTAGCAACCCAGATACGCAGTATTTT; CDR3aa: CASSEGGGTSNPDTQYF
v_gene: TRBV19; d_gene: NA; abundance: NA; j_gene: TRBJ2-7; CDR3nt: TGTGCCAGTAGGGGGGGAGCGGACGAGCAGTACTTC; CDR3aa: CASRGGADEQYF
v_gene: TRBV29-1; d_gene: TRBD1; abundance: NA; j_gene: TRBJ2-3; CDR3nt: TGCAGCGTTGAAGGAGCCACAGGGGCGAGGACAGATACGCAGTATTTT; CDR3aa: CSVEGATGARTDTQYF
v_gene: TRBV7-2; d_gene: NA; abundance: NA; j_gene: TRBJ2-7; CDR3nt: TGTGCCAGCAGCGTCAGCGGGTTCTCCTACGAGCAGTACTTC; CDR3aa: CASSVSGFSYEQYF
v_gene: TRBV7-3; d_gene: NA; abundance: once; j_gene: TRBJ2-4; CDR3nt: TGTGCCAGCAGCTTACGACACGGGGACATTCAGTACTTC; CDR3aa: CASSLRHGDIQYF
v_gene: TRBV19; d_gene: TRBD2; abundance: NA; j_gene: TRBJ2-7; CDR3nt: TGTGCCAGTAGTATTCGGCTAGCGGGGGGGCCTGCCGAGCAGTACTTC; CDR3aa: CASSIRLAGGPAEQYF
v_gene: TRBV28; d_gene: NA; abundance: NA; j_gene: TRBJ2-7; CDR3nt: TGTGCCAGCAGCCGACAGCACCACGAGCAGTACTTC; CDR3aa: CASSRQHHEQYF
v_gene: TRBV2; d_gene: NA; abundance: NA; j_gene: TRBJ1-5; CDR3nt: TGTGCCAGCAGTGGGGGCAAGGTAGGGCAGCCCCAGCATTTT; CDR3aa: CASSGGKVGQPQHF
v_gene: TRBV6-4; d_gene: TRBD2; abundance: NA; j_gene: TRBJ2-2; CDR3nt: TGTGCCAGCAAAGGACTAGCCGACACCGGGGAGCTGTTTTTT; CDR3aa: CASKGLADTGELFF